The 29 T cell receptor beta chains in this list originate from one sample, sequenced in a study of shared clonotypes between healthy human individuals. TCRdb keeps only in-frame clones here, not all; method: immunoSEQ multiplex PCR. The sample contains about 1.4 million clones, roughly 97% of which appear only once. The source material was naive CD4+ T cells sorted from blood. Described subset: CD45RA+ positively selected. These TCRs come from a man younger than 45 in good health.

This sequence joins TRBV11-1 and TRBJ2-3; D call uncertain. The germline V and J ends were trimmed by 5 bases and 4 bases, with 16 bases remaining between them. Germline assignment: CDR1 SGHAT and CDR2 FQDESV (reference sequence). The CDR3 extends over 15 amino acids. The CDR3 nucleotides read TGTGCCAGCAGCCCCCGGGTCAGAGGATCAGATACGCAGTATTTT. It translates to CASSPRVRGSDTQYF.

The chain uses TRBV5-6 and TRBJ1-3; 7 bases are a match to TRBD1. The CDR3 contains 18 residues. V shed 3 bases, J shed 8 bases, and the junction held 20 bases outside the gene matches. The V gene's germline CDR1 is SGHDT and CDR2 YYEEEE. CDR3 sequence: CASSSLVGGLYISDTIYF. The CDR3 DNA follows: TGTGCCAGCAGCTCCCTAGTAGGGGGCTTGTACATCAGTGACACCATATATTTT.

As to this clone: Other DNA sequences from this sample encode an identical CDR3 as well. The CDR3 region has the DNA TGTGCCAGCTCTCCTCTAGCGGGAGGTCTCAATGAGCAGTTCTTC. Translation: CASSPLAGGLNEQFF. This sequence joins TRBV18 and TRBJ2-1, with 11 nucleotides matching TRBD2. The V and J ends lost 6 bases and 6 bases, in that order; junction bases with no gene match: 7. This CDR3 spans 15 amino acids. Germline CDR1 KGHSH, CDR2 LQKENI.

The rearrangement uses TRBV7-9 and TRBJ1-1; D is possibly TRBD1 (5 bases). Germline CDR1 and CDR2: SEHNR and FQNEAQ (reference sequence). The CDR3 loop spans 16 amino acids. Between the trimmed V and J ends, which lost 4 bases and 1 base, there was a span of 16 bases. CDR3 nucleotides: TGTGCCAGCAGCTCCCCCAAAGAGGGACCGAACACTGAAGCTTTCTTT. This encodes CASSSPKEGPNTEAFF.

CDR3 protein: CASSQARSSGNTIYF. CDR3 nucleotides: TGTGCCAGCTCACAGGCGCGATCCTCTGGAAACACCATATATTTT. The chain joins TRBV18 to TRBJ1-3; D unresolved. The CDR3 sequence is 15 residues long. Per the germline V gene, CDR1 is KGHSH and CDR2 is LQKENI. V lost 4 bases and J lost 0, with 10 bases in between.

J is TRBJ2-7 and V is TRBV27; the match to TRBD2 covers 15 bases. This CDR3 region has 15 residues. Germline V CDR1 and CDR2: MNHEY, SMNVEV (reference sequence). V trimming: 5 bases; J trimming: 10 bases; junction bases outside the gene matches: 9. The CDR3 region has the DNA TGTGCCAGCAGTCCCGGGACTAGCGGGAGGCTGTTTCAGTACTTC. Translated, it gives CASSPGTSGRLFQYF.

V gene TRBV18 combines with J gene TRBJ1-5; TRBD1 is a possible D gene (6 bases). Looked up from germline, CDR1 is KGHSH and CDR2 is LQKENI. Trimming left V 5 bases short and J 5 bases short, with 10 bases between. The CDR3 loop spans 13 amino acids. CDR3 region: CASSTNRDQPQHF. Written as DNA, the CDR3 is TGTGCCAGCTCAACAAACAGGGATCAGCCCCAGCATTTT.

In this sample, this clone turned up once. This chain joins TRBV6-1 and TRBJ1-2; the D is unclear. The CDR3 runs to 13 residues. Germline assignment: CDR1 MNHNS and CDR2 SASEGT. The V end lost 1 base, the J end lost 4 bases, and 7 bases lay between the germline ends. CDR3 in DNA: TGTGCCAGCAGTGAAGGGGTAGTCTATGGCTACACCTTC. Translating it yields CASSEGVVYGYTF.

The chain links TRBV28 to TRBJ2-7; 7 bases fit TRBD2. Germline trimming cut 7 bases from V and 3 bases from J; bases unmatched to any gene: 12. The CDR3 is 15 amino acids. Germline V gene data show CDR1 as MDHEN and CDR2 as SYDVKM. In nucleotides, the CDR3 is TGTGCCAGCACGCAGGGAGGGGCTAAGGGCTACGAGCAGTACTTC. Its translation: CASTQGGAKGYEQYF.

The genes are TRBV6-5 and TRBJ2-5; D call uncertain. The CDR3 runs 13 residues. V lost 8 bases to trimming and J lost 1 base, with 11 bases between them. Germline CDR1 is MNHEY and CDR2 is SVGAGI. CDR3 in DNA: TGTGCCAGCGGGAAGGCTGCCCAAGAGACCCAGTACTTC. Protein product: CASGKAAQETQYF.

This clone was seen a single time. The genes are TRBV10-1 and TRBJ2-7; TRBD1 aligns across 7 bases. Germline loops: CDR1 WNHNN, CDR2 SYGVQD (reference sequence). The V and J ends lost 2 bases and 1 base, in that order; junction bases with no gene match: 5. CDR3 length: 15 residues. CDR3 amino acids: CASSEGSGGSYEQYF. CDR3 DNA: TGCGCCAGCAGTGAGGGCTCAGGGGGTTCCTACGAGCAGTACTTC.

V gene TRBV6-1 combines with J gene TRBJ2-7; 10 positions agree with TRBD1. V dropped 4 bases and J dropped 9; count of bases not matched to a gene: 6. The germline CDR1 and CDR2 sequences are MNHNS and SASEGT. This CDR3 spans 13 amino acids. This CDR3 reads CASSVDRGRSQYF. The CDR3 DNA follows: TGTGCCAGCAGTGTCGACAGGGGGCGGTCGCAGTACTTC.

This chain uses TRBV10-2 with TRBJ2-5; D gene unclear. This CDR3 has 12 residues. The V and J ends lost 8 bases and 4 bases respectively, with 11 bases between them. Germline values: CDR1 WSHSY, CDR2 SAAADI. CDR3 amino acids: CASRAGGETQYF. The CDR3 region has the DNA TGCGCCAGCCGGGCAGGTGGAGAGACCCAGTACTTC.

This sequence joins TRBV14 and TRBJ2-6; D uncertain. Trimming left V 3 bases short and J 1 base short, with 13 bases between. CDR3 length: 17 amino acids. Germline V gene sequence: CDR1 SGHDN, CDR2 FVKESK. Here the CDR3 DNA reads TGTGCCAGCAGCCATTTTACCGACTGGTCTGGGGCCAACGTCCTGACTTTC. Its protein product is CASSHFTDWSGANVLTF.

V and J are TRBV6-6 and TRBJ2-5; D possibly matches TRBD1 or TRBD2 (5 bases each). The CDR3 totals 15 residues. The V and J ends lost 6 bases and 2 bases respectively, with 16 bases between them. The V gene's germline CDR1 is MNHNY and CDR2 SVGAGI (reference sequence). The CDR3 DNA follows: TGTGCCAGCAGCCCTCCCCCGGGACCACAAGAGACCCAGTACTTC. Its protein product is CASSPPPGPQETQYF.

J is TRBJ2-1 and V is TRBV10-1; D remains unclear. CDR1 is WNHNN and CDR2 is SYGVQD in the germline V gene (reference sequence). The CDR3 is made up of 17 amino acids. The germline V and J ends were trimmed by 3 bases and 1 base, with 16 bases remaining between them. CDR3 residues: CASSESSGSFSYNEQFF. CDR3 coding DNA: TGCGCCAGCAGTGAATCTTCCGGCAGTTTTTCCTACAATGAGCAGTTCTTC.

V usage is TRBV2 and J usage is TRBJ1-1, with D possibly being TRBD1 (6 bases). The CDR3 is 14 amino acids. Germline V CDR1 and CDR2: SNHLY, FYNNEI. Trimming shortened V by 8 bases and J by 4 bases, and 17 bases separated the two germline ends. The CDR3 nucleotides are TGTGCCAGCGCCAGGGGTACGGGACGCACTGAAGCTTTCTTT. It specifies CASARGTGRTEAFF.

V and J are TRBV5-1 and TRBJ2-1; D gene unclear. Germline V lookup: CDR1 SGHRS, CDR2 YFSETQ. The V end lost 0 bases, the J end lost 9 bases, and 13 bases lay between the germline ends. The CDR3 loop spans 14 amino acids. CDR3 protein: CASSLVAGKGEQFF. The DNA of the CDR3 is TGCGCCAGCAGCTTGGTAGCAGGAAAGGGTGAGCAGTTCTTC. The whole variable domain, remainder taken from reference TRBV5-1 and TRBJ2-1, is KAGVTQTPRYLIKTRGQQVTLSCSPISGHRSVSWYQQTPGQGLQFLFEYFSETQRNKGNFPGRFSGRQFSNSRSEMNVSTLELGDSALYLCASSLVAGKGEQFFGPGTRLTVL.

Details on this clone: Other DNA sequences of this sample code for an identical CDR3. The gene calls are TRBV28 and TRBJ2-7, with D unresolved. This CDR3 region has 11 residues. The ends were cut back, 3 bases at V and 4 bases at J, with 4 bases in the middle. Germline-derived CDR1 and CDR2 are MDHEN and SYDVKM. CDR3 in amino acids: CASSLGYEQYF. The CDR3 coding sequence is TGTGCCAGCAGTTTGGGGTACGAGCAGTACTTC.

The CDR3 sequence is CAMQGDTGELFF. In nucleotides, the CDR3 is TGTGCCATGCAGGGCGACACCGGGGAGCTGTTTTTT. The V and J genes are TRBV7-9 and TRBJ2-2; D possibly corresponds to TRBD1 (5 bases). Trimming left V 10 bases short and J 3 bases short, with 9 bases between. The CDR3 spans 12 residues. CDR1 is SEHNR and CDR2 is FQNEAQ in the germline V gene (reference sequence). The full variable domain, rest sourced from reference TRBV7-9 and TRBJ2-2, is DTGVSQNPRHKITKRGQNVTFRCDPISEHNRLYWYRQTLGQGPEFLTYFQNEAQLEKSRLLSDRFSAERPKGSFSTLEIQRTEQGDSAMYLCAMQGDTGELFFGEGSRLTVL.

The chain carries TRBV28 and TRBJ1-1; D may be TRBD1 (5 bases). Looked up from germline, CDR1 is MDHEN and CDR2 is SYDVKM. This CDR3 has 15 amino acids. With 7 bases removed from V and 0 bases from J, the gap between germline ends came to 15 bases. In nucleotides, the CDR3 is TGTGCCAGCATCGTTGACAGCCGGATGAACACTGAAGCTTTCTTT. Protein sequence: CASIVDSRMNTEAFF.

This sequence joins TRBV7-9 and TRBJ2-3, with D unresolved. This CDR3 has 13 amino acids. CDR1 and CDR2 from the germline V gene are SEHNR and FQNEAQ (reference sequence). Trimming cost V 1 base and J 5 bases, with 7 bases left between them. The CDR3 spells CASSLGLLDTQYF. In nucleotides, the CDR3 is TGTGCCAGCAGCTTAGGACTGCTAGATACGCAGTATTTT.

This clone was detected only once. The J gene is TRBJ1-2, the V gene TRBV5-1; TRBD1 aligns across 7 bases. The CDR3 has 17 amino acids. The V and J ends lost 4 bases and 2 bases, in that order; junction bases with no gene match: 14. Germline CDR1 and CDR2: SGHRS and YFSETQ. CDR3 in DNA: TGCGCCAGCAGCCCAACCCGCGGGACAGCCAGGAACTATGGCTACACCTTC. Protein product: CASSPTRGTARNYGYTF. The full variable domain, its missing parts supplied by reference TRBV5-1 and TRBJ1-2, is KAGVTQTPRYLIKTRGQQVTLSCSPISGHRSVSWYQQTPGQGLQFLFEYFSETQRNKGNFPGRFSGRQFSNSRSEMNVSTLELGDSALYLCASSPTRGTARNYGYTFGSGTRLTVV.

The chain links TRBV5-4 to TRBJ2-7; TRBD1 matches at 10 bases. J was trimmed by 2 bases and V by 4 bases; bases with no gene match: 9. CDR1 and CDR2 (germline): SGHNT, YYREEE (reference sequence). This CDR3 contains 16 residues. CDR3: CASSKTGTGATYEQYF. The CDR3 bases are TGTGCCAGCAGCAAAACCGGGACAGGGGCAACCTACGAGCAGTACTTC.

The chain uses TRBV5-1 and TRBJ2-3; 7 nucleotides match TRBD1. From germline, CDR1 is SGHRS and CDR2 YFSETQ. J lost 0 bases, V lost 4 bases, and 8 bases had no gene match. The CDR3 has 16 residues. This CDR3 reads CASSTAGTASTDTQYF. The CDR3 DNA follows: TGCGCCAGCAGCACGGCCGGGACAGCGAGCACAGATACGCAGTATTTT.

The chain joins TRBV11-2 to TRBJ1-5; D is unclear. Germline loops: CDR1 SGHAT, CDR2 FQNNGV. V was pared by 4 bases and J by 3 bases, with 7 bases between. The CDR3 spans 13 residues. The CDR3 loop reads CASSWADNQPQHF. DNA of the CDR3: TGTGCCAGCAGCTGGGCAGACAATCAGCCCCAGCATTTT.

DNA of the CDR3: TGTGCCAGCAGTGAACACAGTGGACTGTTTTTT. Encoded protein: CASSEHSGLFF. The chain links TRBV2 to TRBJ1-4; D call uncertain. Germline values: CDR1 SNHLY, CDR2 FYNNEI. The CDR3 is made up of 11 amino acids. Trimming left V 2 bases short and J 13 bases short, with 8 bases between.

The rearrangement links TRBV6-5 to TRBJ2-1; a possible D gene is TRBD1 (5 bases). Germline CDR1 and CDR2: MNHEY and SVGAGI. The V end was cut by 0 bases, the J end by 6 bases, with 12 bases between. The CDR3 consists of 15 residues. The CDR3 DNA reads TGTGCCAGCAGTTACTCGAGTATTGGGGCCAATGAGCAGTTCTTC. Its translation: CASSYSSIGANEQFF.

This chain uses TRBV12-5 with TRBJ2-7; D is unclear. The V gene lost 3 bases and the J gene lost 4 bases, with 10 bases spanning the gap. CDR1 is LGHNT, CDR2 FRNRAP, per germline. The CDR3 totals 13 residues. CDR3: CASGFSRTYEQYF. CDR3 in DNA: TGTGCTAGTGGTTTCTCACGAACTTACGAGCAGTACTTC.